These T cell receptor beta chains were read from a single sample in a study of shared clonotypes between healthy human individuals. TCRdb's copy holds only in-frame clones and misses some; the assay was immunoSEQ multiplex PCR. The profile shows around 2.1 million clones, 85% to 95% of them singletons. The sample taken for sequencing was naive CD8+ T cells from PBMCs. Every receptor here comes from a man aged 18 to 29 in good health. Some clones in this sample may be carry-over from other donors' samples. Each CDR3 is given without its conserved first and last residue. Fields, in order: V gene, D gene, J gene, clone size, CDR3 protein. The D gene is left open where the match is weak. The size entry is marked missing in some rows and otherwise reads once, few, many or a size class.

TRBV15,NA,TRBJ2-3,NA,ATRSRGELPGNTQY
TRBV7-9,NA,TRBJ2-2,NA,ASSLASGTGELF
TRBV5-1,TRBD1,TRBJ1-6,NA,ASSDLPGTGNSPLH
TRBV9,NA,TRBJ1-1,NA,ASGGGGKAF
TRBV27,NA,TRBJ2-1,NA,ASSLGNAYNEQF
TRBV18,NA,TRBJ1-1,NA,ASSNTLGLEAF
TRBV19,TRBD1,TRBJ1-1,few,ASSIGGTGYTEAF
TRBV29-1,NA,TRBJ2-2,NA,SVEDTGLRTGELF
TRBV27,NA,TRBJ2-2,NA,ASSLYSAPGGELF
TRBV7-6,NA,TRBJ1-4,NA,ASSGGEKLF
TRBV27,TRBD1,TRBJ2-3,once,ASSHRRGLTDTQY
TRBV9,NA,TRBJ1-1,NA,ASSPQSAGTEGAF
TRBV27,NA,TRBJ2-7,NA,ASSLSRSYEQY
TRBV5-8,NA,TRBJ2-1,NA,ASSLGVGVGNEQF
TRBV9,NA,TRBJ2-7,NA,ASSPIAVPSYEQY
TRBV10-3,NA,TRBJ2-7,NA,AISEGGVRYEQY
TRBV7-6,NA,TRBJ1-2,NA,ASSRGRGSGYT
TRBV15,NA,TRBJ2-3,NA,ATSPKVVTDTQY
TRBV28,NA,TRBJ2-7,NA,ASSLGGTYEQY
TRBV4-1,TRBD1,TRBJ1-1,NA,ASSLWTGGGGVNTEAF
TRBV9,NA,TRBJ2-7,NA,ASSASGTPDYEQY
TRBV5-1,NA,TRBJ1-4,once,ASSSRLNEKLF
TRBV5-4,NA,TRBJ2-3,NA,ASSLDNTDTQY
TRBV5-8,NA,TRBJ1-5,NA,ASSPRRNSNQPQH
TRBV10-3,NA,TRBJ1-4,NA,AISAVRGRNEKLF
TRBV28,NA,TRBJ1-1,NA,ASSFEQLNTEAF
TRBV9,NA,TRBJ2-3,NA,ASSVLPYGGTADTQY
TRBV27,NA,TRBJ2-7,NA,ASSSAGGTYEQY
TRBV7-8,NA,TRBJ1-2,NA,ASSRDGNYGYT
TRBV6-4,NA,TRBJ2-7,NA,APLGAYEQY
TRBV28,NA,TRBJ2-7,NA,ASSFGGLYEQY
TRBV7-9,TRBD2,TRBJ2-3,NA,ASRETSGRTADTQY
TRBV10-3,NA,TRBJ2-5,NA,AIGDWETQY
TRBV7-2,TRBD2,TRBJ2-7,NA,ASSSLAGNPYEQY
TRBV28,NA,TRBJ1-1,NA,ASSRGVRINTEAF
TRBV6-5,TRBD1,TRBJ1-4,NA,ASSPRQGGGEKLF
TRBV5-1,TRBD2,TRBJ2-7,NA,ASSFTRLAGVGEQY
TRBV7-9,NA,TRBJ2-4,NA,ASTGSLAKNIQY
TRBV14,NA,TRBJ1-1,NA,ASSQEELPPEAF
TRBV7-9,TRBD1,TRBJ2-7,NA,ASSKTGGSRSYEQY
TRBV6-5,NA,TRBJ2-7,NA,ASSYAGSTHSYEQY
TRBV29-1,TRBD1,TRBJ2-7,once,SVGQGAPYEQY
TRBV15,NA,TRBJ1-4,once,ATSQTPTVRANEKLF
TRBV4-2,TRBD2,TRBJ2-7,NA,ASSQVQAGESEQY
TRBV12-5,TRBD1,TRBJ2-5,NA,ASGPQGALLETQY
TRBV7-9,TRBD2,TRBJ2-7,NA,ASSPAGGHEQY
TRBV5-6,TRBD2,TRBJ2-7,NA,ASSFRLAGAGYEQY
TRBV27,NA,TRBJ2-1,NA,ASRHPLSSYNEQF
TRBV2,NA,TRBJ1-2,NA,ASSEVGRSFYGYT
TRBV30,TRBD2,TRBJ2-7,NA,AWSGGTSGLYEQY
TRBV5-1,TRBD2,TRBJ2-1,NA,ASSLAVLAGGPVHEQF
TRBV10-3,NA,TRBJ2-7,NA,AISGGTTFEQY
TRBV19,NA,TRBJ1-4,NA,ASSIVGGRTTNEKLF
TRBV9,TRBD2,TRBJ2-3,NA,ASSPGTSGSRGTDTQY
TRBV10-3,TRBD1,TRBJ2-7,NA,AISVKTGHRYEQY
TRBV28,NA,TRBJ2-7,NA,ASSPPRAGFSYEQY